This T cell receptor (beta chain) was identified in a study of blood T cell repertoires in COVID-19. Study-wide background: Italy, Spain and the United States were the sources of the convalescent and acute COVID-19 samples. In each case, the material was cDNA or gDNA derived from T cells, B-cell-depleted T cells, or PBMCs.

Method: immunoSEQ multiplex PCR; TCRdb's copy keeps in-frame clones and lacks some. The top ten hold roughly 1.5% of the sample, which has 450,000 or so clones, over 75% seen once. Trimming at V came to 8 bases and at J to 4 bases, leaving 13 bases not matched to a gene. The CDR3 length is 16 residues. The germline gives CDR1 SNHLY, CDR2 FYNNEI. It was during active infection that Seattle patients were enrolled and then longitudinally followed. What was sequenced was peripheral blood. J is TRBJ2-5 and V is TRBV2; TRBD2 aligns across 10 bases. This sequence was found in a woman in her thirties or forties with COVID-19, enrolled during active disease. The CDR3 reads CASSSGGRPKGETQYF. The CDR3 DNA is TGTGCCAGCTCTAGCGGGGGCCGCCCTAAGGGAGAGACCCAGTACTTC.